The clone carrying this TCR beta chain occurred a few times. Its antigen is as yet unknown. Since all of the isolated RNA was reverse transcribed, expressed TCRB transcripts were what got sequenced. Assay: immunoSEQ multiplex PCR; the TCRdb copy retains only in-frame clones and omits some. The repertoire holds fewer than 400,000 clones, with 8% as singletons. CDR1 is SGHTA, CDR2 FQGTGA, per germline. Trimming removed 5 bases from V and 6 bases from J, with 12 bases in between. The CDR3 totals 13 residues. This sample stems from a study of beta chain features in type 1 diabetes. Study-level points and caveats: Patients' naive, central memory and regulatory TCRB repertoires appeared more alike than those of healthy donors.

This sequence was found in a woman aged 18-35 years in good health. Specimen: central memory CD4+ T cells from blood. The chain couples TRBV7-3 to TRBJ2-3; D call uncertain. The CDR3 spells CASSRGSRDTQYF. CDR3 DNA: TGTGCCAGCAGCCGCGGTAGTAGGGATACGCAGTATTTT.